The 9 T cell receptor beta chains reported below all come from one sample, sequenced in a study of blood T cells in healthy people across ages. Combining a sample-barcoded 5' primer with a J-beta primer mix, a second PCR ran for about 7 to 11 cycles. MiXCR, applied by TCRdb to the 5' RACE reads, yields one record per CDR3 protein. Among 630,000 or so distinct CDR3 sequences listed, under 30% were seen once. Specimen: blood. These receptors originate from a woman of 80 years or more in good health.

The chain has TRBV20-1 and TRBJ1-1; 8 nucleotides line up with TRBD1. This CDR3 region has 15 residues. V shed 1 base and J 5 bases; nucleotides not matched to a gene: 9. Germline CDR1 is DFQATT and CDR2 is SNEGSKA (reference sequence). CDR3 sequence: CSARAFDRGRTEAFF. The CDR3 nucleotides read TGCAGTGCTAGAGCATTTGACAGGGGAAGGACTGAAGCTTTCTTT.

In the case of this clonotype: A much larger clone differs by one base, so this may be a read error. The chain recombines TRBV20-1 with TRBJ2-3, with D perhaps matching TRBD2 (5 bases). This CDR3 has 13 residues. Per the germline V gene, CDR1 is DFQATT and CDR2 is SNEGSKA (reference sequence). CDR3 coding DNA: TGCGGTGCTAGAGTCCCCGGGGCAGATACGCAGTATTTT. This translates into CGARVPGADTQYF.

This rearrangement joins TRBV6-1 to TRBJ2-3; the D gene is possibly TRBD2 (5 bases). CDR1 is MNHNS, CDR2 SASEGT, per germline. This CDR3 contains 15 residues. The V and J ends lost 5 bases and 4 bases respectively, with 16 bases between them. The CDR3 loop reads CASSLSAAYADTQYF. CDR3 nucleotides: TGTGCCAGCAGTCTTAGCGCTGCTTACGCAGATACGCAGTATTTT.

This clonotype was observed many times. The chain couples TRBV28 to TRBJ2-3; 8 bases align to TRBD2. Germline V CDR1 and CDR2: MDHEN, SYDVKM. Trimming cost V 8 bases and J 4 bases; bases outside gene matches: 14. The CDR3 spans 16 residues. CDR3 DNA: TGTGCCAGCGCGACGTCGGGGGGGCCACTGCCAGATACGCAGTATTTT. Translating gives CASATSGGPLPDTQYF.

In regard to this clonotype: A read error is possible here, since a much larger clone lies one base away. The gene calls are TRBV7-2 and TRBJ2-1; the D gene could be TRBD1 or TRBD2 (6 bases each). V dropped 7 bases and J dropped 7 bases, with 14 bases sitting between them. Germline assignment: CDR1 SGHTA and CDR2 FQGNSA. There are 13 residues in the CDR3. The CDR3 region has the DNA TGTACCAGCAAGGCCGGGGGCCGGAATGAGCAGTTCTTC. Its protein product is CTSKAGGRNEQFF. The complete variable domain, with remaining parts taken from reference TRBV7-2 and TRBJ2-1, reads GAGVSQSPSNKVTEKGKDVELRCDPISGHTALYWYRQSLGQGLEFLIYFQGNSAPDKSGLPSDRFSAERTGGSVSTLTIQRTQQEDSAVYLCTSKAGGRNEQFFGPGTRLTVL.

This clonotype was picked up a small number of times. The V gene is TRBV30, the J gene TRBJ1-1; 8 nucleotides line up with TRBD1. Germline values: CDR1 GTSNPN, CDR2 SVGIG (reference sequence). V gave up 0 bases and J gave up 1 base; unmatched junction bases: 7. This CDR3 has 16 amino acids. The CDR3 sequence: CAWSVWTGTKNTEAFF. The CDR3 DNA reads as TGTGCCTGGAGTGTCTGGACAGGGACTAAGAACACTGAAGCTTTCTTT.

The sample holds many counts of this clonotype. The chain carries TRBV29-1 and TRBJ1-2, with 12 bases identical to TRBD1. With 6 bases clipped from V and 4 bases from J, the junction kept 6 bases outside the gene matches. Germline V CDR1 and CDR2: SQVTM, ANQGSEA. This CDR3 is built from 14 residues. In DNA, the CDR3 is TGCAGCGTCGCCGGGACAGGGGGCATCTATGGCTACACCTTC. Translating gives CSVAGTGGIYGYTF. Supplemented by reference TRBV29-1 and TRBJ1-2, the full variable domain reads SAVISQKPSRDICQRGTSLTIQCQVDSQVTMMFWYRQQPGQSLTLIATANQGSEATYESGFVIDKFPISRPNLTFSTLTVSNMSPEDSSIYLCSVAGTGGIYGYTFGSGTRLTVV.

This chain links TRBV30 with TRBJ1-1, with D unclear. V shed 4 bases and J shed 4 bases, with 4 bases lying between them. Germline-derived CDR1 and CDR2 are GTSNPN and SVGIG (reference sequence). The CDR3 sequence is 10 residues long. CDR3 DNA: TGTGCCTGGATCGCCACTGAAGCTTTCTTT. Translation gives CAWIATEAFF.

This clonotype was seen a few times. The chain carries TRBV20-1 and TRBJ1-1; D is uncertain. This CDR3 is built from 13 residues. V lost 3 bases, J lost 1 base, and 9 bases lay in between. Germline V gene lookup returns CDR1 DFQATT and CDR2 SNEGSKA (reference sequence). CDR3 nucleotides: TGCAGTGCTAGCGGAGCGGGGAACACTGAAGCTTTCTTT. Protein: CSASGAGNTEAFF.